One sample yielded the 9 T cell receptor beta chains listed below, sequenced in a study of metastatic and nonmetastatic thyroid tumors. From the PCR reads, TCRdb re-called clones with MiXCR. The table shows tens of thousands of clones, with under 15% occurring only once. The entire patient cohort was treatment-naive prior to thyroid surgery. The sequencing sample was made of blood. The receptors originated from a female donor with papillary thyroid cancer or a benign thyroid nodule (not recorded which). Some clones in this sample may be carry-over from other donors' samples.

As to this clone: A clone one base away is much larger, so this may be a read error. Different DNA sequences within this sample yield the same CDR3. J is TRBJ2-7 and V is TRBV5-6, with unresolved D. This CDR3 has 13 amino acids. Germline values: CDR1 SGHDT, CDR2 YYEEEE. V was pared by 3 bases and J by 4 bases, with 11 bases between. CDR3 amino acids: CASSSGHSYEQYF. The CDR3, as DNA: TGTGCCAGCAGCTCTGGGCACTCATACGAGCAGTACTTC.

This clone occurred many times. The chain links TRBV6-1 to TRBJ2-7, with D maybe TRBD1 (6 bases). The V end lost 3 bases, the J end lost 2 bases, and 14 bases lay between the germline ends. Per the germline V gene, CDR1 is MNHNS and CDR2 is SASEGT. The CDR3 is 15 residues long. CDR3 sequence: CASSEYRTATYEQYF. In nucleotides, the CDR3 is TGTGCCAGCAGTGAGTATAGGACAGCAACCTACGAGCAGTACTTC.

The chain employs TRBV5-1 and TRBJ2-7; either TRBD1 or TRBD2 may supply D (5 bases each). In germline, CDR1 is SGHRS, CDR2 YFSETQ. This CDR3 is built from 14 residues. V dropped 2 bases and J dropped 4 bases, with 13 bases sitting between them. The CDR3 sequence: CASSLGRDRYEQYF. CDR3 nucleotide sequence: TGCGCCAGCAGCTTAGGACGGGACCGGTACGAGCAGTACTTC.

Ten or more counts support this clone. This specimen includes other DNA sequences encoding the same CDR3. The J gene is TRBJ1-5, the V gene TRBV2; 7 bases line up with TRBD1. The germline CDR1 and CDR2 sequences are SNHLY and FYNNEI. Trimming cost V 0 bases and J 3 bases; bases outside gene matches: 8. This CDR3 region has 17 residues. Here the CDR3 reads CASSEATGRGANQPQHF. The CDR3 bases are TGTGCCAGCAGTGAAGCGACAGGGCGGGGGGCCAATCAGCCCCAGCATTTT. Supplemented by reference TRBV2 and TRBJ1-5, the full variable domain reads EPEVTQTPSHQVTQMGQEVILRCVPISNHLYFYWYRQILGQKVEFLVSFYNNEISEKSEIFDDQFSVERPDGSNFTLKIRSTKLEDSAMYFCASSEATGRGANQPQHFGDGTRLSIL.

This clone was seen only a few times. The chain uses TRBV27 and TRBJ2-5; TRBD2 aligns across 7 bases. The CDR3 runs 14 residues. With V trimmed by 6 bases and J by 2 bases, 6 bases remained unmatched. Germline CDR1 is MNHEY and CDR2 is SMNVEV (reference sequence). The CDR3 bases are TGTGCCAGCAGCTTAGCGGGCCCGCAAGAGACCCAGTACTTC. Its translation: CASSLAGPQETQYF.

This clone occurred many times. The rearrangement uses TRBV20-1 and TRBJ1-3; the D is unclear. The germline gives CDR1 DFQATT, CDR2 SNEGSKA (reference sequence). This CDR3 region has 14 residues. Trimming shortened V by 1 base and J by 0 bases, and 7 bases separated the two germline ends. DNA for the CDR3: TGCAGTGCTAGAGCCCAGACCTCTGGAAACACCATATATTTT. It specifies CSARAQTSGNTIYF.

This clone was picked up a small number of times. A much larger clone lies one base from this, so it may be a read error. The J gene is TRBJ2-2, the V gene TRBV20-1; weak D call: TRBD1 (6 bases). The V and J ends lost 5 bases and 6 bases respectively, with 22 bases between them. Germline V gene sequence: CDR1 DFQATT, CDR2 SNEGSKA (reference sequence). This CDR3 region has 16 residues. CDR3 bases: TGCAGTGCTCCTACAGGACAGTCCAAGTGGGCCGGGGAGCTGTTTTTT. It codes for CSAPTGQSKWAGELFF.

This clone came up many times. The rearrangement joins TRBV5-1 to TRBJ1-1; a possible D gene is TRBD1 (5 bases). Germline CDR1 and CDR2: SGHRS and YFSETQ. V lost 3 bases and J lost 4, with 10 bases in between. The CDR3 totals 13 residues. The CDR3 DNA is TGCGCCAGCAGCTCCAGGGAGGGCACTGAAGCTTTCTTT. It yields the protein CASSSREGTEAFF.

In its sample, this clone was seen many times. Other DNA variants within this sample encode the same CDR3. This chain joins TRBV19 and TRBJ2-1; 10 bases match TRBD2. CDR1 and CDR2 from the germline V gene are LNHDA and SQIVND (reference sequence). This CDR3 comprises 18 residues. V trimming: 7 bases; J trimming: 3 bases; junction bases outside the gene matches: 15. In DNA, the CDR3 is TGTGCCAGTACCCGACGGTGGAGCGGGGGGGACGGCTACAATGAGCAGTTCTTC. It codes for CASTRRWSGGDGYNEQFF.